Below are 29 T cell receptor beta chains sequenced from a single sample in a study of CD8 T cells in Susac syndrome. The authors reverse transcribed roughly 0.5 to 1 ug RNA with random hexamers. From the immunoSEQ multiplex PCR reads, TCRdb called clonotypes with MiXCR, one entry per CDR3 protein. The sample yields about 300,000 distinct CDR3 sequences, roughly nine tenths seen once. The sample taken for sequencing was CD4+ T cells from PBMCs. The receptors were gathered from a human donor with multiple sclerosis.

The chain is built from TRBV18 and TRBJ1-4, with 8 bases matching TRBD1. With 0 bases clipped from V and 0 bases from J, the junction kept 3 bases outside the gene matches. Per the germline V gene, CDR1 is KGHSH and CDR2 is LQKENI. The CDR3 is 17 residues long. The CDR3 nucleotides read TGTGCCAGCTCACCACCGACAGGGGAAGCAACTAATGAAAAACTGTTTTTT. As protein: CASSPPTGEATNEKLFF. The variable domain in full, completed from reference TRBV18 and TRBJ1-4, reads NAGVMQNPRHLVRRRGQEARLRCSPMKGHSHVYWYRQLPEEGLKFMVYLQKENIIDESGMPKERFSAEFPKEGPSILRIQQVVRGDSAAYFCASSPPTGEATNEKLFFGSGTQLSVL.

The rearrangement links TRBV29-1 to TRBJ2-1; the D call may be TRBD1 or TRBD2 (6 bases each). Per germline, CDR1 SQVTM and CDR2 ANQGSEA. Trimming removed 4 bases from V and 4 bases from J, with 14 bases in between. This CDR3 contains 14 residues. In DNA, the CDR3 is TGCAGCGTTGGAAGGGGGGAAATATACAATGAGCAGTTCTTC. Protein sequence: CSVGRGEIYNEQFF.

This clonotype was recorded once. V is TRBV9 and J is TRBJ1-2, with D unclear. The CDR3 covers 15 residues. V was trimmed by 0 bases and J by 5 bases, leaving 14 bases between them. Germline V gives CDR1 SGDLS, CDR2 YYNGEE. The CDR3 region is CASSVEASPRYGYTF. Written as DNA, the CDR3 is TGTGCCAGCAGCGTAGAAGCATCCCCTCGTTATGGCTACACCTTC.

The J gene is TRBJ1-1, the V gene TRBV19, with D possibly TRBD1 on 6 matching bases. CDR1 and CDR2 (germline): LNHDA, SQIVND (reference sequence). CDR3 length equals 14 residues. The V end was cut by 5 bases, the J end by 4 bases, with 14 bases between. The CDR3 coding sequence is TGTGCCAGTAGTGAAGACAGGCTGACCACTGAAGCTTTCTTT. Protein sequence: CASSEDRLTTEAFF.

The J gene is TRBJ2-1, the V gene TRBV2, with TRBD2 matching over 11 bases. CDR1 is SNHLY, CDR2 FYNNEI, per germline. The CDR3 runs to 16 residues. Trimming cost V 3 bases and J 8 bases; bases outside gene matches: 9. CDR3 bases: TGTGCCAGCAGTGAGGGGAAAGGGACTAGCGGCGATGAGCAGTTCTTC. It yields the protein CASSEGKGTSGDEQFF. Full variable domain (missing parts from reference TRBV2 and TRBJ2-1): EPEVTQTPSHQVTQMGQEVILRCVPISNHLYFYWYRQILGQKVEFLVSFYNNEISEKSEIFDDQFSVERPDGSNFTLKIRSTKLEDSAMYFCASSEGKGTSGDEQFFGPGTRLTVL.

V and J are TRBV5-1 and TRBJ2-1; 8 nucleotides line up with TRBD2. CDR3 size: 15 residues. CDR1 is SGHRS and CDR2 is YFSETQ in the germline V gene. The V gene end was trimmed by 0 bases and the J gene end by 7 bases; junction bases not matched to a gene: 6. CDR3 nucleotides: TGCGCCAGCAGCTTGGGAAGCGGGAGTCTGAATGAGCAGTTCTTC. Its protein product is CASSLGSGSLNEQFF.

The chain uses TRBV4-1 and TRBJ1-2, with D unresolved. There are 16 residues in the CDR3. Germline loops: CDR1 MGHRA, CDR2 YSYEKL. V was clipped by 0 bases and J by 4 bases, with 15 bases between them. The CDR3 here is CASSQELSGVRYGYTF. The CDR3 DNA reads TGCGCCAGCAGCCAAGAGCTCTCGGGCGTGCGCTATGGCTACACCTTC.

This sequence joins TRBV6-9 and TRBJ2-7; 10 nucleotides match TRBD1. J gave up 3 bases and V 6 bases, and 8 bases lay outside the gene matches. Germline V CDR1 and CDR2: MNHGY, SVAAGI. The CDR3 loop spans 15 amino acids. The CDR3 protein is CASRATGQGHYEQYF. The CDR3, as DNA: TGTGCCAGCAGAGCTACGGGACAGGGGCACTACGAGCAGTACTTC.

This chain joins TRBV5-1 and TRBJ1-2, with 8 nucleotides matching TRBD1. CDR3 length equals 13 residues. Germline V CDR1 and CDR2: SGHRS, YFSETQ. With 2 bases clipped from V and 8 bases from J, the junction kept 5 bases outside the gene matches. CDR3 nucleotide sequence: TGCGCCAGCAGCTTCTCGACAGGGGAAGGCTACACCTTC. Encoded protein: CASSFSTGEGYTF.

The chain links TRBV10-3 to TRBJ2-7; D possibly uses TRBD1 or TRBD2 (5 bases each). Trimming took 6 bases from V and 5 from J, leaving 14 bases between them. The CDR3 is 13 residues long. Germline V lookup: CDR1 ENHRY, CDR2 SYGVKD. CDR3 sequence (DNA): TGTGCCATCAGCCCTAGGGACCTCGACGAGCAGTACTTC. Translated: CAISPRDLDEQYF.

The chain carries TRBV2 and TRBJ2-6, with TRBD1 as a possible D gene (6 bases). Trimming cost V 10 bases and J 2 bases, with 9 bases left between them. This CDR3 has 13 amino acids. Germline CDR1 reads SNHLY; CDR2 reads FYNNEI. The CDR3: CATDRPGANVLTF. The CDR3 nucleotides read TGTGCCACCGACAGGCCTGGGGCCAACGTCCTGACTTTC.

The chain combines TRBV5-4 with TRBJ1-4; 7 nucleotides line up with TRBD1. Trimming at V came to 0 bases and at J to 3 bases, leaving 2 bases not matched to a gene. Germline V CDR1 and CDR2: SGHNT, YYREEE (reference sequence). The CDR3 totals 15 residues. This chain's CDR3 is CASSLGTGPNEKLFF. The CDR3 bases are TGTGCCAGCAGCTTGGGGACAGGCCCTAATGAAAAACTGTTTTTT.

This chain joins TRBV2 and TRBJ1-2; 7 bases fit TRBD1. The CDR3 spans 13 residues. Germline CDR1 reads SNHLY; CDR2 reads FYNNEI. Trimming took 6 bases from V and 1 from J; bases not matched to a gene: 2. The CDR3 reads CASRRQGNYGYTF. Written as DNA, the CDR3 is TGTGCCAGCAGGAGACAGGGTAACTATGGCTACACCTTC.

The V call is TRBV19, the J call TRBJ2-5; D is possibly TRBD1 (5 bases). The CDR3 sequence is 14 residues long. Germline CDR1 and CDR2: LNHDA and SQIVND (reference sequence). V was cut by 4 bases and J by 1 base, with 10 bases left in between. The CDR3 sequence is CASSTGSLQETQYF. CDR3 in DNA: TGTGCCAGTAGTACAGGGTCCCTCCAAGAGACCCAGTACTTC.

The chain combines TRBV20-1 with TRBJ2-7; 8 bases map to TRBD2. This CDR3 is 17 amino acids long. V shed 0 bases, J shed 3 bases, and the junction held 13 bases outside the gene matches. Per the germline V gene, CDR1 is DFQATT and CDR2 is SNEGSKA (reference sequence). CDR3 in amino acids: CSAREAGVGFSSYEQYF. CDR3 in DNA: TGCAGTGCTAGAGAAGCGGGAGTCGGGTTTTCAAGCTACGAGCAGTACTTC.

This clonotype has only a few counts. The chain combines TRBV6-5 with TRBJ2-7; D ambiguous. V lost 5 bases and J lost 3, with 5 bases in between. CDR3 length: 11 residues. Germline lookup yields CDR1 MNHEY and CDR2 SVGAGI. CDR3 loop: CASSTYYEQYF. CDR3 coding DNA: TGTGCCAGCAGTACCTACTACGAGCAGTACTTC.

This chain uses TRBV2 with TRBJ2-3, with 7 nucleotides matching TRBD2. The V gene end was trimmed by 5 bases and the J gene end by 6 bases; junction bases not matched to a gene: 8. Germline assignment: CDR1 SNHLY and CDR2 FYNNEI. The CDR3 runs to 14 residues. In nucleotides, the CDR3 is TGTGCCAGCAGTAGCGGGGCCTTCAGGGATACGCAGTATTTT. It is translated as CASSSGAFRDTQYF.

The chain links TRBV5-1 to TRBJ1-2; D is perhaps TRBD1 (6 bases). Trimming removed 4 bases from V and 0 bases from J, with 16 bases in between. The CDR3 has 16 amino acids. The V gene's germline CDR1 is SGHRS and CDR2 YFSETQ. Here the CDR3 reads CASSPGTPPANYGYTF. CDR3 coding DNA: TGCGCCAGCAGCCCAGGGACACCCCCTGCTAACTATGGCTACACCTTC.

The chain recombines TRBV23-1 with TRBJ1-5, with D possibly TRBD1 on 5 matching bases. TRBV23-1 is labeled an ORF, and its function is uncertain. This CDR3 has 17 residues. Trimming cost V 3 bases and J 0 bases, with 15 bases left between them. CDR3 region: CASSHGASKDSNQPQHF. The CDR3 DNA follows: TGCGCCAGCAGTCACGGGGCGTCCAAGGATAGCAATCAGCCCCAGCATTTT.

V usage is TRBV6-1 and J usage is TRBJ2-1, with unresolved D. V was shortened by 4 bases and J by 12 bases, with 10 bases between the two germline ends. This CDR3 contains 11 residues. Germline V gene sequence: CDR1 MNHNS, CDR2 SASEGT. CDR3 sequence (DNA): TGTGCCAGCAGTGGGGGTAAGGTGCAGTTCTTC. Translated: CASSGGKVQFF.

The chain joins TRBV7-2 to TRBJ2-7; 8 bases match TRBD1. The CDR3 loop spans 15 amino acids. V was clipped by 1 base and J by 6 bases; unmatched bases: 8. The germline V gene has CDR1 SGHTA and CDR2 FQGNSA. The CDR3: CASSLESGQGFEQYF. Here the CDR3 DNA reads TGTGCCAGCAGCTTAGAGTCTGGACAGGGCTTCGAGCAGTACTTC. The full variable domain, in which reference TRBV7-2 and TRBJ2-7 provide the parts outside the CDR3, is GAGVSQSPSNKVTEKGKDVELRCDPISGHTALYWYRQSLGQGLEFLIYFQGNSAPDKSGLPSDRFSAERTGGSVSTLTIQRTQQEDSAVYLCASSLESGQGFEQYFGPGTRLTVT.

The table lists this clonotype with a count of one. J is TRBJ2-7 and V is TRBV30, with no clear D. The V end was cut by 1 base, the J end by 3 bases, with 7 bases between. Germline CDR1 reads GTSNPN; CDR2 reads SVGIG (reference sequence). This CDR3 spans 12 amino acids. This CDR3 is CAWSGGIYEQYF. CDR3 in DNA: TGTGCCTGGAGTGGGGGAATCTACGAGCAGTACTTC.

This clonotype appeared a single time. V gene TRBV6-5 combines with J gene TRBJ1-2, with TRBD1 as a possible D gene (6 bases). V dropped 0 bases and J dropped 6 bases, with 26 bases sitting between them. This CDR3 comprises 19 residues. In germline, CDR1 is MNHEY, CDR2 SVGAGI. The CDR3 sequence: CASSYSIRRVAGVGDGYTF. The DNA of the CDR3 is TGTGCCAGCAGTTACTCGATAAGGAGGGTTGCAGGGGTCGGTGATGGCTACACCTTC.

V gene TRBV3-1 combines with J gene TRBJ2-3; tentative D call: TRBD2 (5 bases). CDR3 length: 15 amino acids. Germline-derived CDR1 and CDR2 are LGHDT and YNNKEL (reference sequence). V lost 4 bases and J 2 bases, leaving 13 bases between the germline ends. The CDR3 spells CASSRAVLDTDTQYF. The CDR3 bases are TGTGCCAGCAGCCGAGCGGTGCTCGACACAGATACGCAGTATTTT.

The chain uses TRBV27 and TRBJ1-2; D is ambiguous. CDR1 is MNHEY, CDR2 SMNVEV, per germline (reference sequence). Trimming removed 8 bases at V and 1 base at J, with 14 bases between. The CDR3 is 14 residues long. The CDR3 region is CASARDGVNYGYTF. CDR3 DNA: TGTGCCAGCGCCCGGGATGGGGTTAACTATGGCTACACCTTC.

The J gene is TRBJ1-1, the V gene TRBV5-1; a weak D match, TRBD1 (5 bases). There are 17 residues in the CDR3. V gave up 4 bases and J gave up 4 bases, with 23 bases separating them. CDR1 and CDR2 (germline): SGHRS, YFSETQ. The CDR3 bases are TGCGCCAGCAGCCCGGGGGTGGAGGTAAGGAAAACCACTGAAGCTTTCTTT. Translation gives CASSPGVEVRKTTEAFF.

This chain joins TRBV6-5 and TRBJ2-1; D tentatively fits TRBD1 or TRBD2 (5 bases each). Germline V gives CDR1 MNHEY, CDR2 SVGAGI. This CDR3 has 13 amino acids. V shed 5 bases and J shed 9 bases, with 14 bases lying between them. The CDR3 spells CASSRDGGSEQFF. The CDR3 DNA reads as TGTGCCAGCAGTAGGGACGGAGGATCTGAGCAGTTCTTC.

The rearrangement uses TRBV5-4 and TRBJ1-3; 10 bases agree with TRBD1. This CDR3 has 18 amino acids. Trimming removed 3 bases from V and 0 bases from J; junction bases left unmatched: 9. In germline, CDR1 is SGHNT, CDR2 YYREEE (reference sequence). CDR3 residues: CASSSGTGVSSSGNTIYF. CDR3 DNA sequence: TGTGCCAGCAGCTCCGGGACAGGGGTTTCGTCCTCTGGAAACACCATATATTTT.

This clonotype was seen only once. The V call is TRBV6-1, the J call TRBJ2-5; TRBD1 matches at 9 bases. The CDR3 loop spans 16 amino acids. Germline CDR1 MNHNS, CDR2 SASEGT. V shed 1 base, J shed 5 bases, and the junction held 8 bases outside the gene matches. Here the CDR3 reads CASSEGAGQGEETQYF. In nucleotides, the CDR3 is TGTGCCAGCAGTGAAGGGGCGGGACAGGGCGAGGAGACCCAGTACTTC.